This is a list of T cell receptor beta chains from one sample in a study of T cell repertoires in cytomegalovirus infection. Each CDR3 protein is one row after TCRdb ran MiXCR on the reads. Of approximately 270,000 distinct CDR3 sequences in the sample, roughly 21% were seen once. These receptors' antigens are unknown. This sample comprised cultured PBMCs, obtained from culture after CMV antigen stimulation. The source of these receptors is a human donor in good health (CMV status not recorded). Some clones in this sample may be carry-over from other donors' samples. CDR3s include the opening cysteine and the closing phenylalanine or tryptophan.

V gene: TRBV18
J gene: TRBJ2-1
CDR3 protein: CASSPSLTHNEQFF

V gene: TRBV4-3
J gene: TRBJ1-1
CDR3 protein: CASSQAGTDGRTEAFF

V gene: TRBV6-5
J gene: TRBJ2-7
CDR3 protein: CASSFAVTHEQYF

V gene: TRBV11-3
J gene: TRBJ2-6
CDR3 protein: CASSLDVVVTSSAGRANVLTF

V gene: TRBV20-1
J gene: TRBJ1-1
CDR3 protein: CSANKALNTEAFF

V gene: TRBV12-3/TRBV12-4
J gene: TRBJ2-5
CDR3 protein: CASSPETSRETQYF

V gene: TRBV11-2
J gene: TRBJ2-7
CDR3 protein: CASSHSGTGGNEQYF

V gene: TRBV7-8
J gene: TRBJ1-5
CDR3 protein: CASSLGWGQTYSNQPQHF

V gene: TRBV19
J gene: TRBJ1-5
CDR3 protein: CASRDPGFGQPQHF

V gene: TRBV20-1
J gene: TRBJ2-1
CDR3 protein: CSARDGSGTDNEQFF

V gene: TRBV7-8
J gene: TRBJ2-1
CDR3 protein: CASSPRWGAGRSYNEQFF

V gene: TRBV6-6
J gene: TRBJ2-5
CDR3 protein: CASSYSAGGPPETQYF

V gene: TRBV20-1
J gene: TRBJ2-3
CDR3 protein: CSAIPLAGGPADTQYF

V gene: TRBV7-2
J gene: TRBJ1-3
CDR3 protein: CASSLAPGAGNTIYF

V gene: TRBV14
J gene: TRBJ2-1
CDR3 protein: CASSQDVAPFYNEQFF

V gene: TRBV28
J gene: TRBJ2-3
CDR3 protein: CASSSPGLAGGGGTDTQYF

V gene: TRBV7-9
J gene: TRBJ2-3
CDR3 protein: CASSPSGSSGMYSTDTQYF

V gene: TRBV27
J gene: TRBJ2-3
CDR3 protein: CASSSLAGSADTQYF

V gene: TRBV28
J gene: TRBJ1-2
CDR3 protein: CASMTIDRNYGYTF

V gene: TRBV7-9
J gene: TRBJ2-5
CDR3 protein: CASSLRDQETQYF

V gene: TRBV11-2
J gene: TRBJ2-1
CDR3 protein: CASSSLREGYNEQFF

V gene: TRBV11-1
J gene: TRBJ2-1
CDR3 protein: CASSLASGKSGNEQFF

V gene: TRBV19
J gene: TRBJ1-1
CDR3 protein: CASSILRGDEAFF

V gene: TRBV2
J gene: TRBJ2-3
CDR3 protein: CASSGGLAGATDTQYF

V gene: TRBV27
J gene: TRBJ2-4
CDR3 protein: CASTSSAGWENIQYF

V gene: TRBV6-8
J gene: TRBJ1-1
CDR3 protein: CASRKPGQGAATEAFF

V gene: TRBV11-2
J gene: TRBJ1-1
CDR3 protein: CASSLGQNEAFF

V gene: TRBV7-6
J gene: TRBJ2-3
CDR3 protein: CASSLRGRDTQYF

V gene: TRBV19
J gene: TRBJ1-5
CDR3 protein: CASRGQGNQPQHF

V gene: TRBV5-4
J gene: TRBJ1-5
CDR3 protein: CASSTGPLNQPQHF

V gene: TRBV19
J gene: TRBJ2-7
CDR3 protein: CASSAGPAGYEQYF

V gene: TRBV28
J gene: TRBJ1-2
CDR3 protein: CASNLAGTAGDGYTF

V gene: TRBV4-1
J gene: TRBJ1-1
CDR3 protein: CASSQDRTTEAFF

V gene: TRBV20-1
J gene: TRBJ1-2
CDR3 protein: CSARGSPGLYGYTF

V gene: TRBV6-1
J gene: TRBJ1-1
CDR3 protein: CAIPPETGTATEAFF

V gene: TRBV6-6
J gene: TRBJ1-1
CDR3 protein: CASSYSWTGDTEAFF

V gene: TRBV12-3/TRBV12-4
J gene: TRBJ2-1
CDR3 protein: CASSSSPASGHNEQFF

V gene: TRBV12-3/TRBV12-4
J gene: TRBJ2-3
CDR3 protein: CASSSGRRGVVRGTDTQYF

V gene: TRBV14
J gene: TRBJ1-2
CDR3 protein: CASSQVNGLPYGYTF

V gene: TRBV7-2
J gene: TRBJ1-2
CDR3 protein: CASSLAQGAGYGYTF

V gene: TRBV12-3/TRBV12-4
J gene: TRBJ1-2
CDR3 protein: CASSTHLGYTF

V gene: TRBV7-2
J gene: TRBJ2-7
CDR3 protein: CASSLGGEGGREQYF

V gene: TRBV7-2
J gene: TRBJ1-5
CDR3 protein: CASSLWASNQPQHF

V gene: TRBV7-2
J gene: TRBJ1-6
CDR3 protein: CASSMDRGNSPLHF

V gene: TRBV5-1
J gene: TRBJ2-1
CDR3 protein: CASSPGTSGRAGNEQFF

V gene: TRBV6-2/TRBV6-3
J gene: TRBJ1-1
CDR3 protein: CASTSAGVISTEAFF

V gene: TRBV5-4
J gene: TRBJ1-5
CDR3 protein: CASSLVPTERYSNQPQHF

V gene: TRBV6-2/TRBV6-3
J gene: TRBJ1-4
CDR3 protein: CASSYPGQPPPNEKLFF

V gene: TRBV7-6
J gene: TRBJ1-4
CDR3 protein: CASSLANRGGSEKLFF